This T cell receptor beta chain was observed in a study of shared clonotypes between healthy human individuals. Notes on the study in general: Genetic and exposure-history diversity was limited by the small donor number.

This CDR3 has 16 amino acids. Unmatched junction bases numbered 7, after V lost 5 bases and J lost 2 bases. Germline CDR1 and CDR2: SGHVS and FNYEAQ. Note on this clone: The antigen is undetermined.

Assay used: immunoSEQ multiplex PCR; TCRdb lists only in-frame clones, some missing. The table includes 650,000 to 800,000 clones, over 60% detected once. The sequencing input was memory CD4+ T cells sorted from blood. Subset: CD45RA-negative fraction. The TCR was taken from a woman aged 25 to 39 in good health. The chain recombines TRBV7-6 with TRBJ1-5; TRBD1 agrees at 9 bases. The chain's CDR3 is CASSGGTGIGNQPQHF. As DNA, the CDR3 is TGTGCCAGCAGCGGGGGGACAGGGATAGGCAATCAGCCCCAGCATTTT. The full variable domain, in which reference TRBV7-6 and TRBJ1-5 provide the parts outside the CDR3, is GAGVSQSPRYKVTKRGQDVALRCDPISGHVSLYWYRQALGQGPEFLTYFNYEAQQDKSGLPNDRFSAERPEGSISTLTIQRTEQRDSAMYRCASSGGTGIGNQPQHFGDGTRLSIL.